This TCR beta chain was sequenced during a study of human T cells and chemical hapten exposure. Study details: An area of 2 cm by roughly 2.2 cm on upper inner arm skin received 2% DPC for sensitization. Application of 0.01% DPC to the upper back was done by patch test, with a reading at 6 days.

This clonotype occurred many times. Its antigen is unidentified. The time point: pre-sensitization, week 0. Treatment reported: therapeutic diphenylcyclopropenone sensitization with weekly scalp DPC. Blood, whole and unfractionated, served as the source for total RNA extraction. Study-level results: Expanded TCRs produced significantly more large CDR3 similarity clusters than controls did.

The CDR3 contains 14 residues. Germline V gene data show CDR1 as DFQATT and CDR2 as SNEGSKA (reference sequence). V was clipped by 2 bases and J by 1 base, with 11 bases between them. MiXCR, run by TCRdb on the RACE reads, gives a single entry per CDR3 protein. The data show under 60,000 distinct CDR3 sequences, about 9.6% seen once. The sample consisted of whole blood, taken in connection with sensitization to the hapten diphenylcyclopropenone (DPC). The rearrangement uses TRBV20-1 and TRBJ1-1; D unclear. The TCR was taken from a woman in her 30s with alopecia areata. Some clones in this sample may be carry-over from other donors' samples. CDR3 in DNA: TGCAGTGCTAGACTACTAATAGCGAACACTGAAGCTTTCTTT. It specifies CSARLLIANTEAFF.